One and the same sample provided the 11 T cell receptor beta chains below, sequenced in a study of radiation and T cells in renal cell carcinoma. TCRdb keeps only in-frame clones here, not all; method: immunoSEQ multiplex PCR. This sample has approximately 120,000 clones, with roughly 80% found just once. As for time point: baseline pretreatment blood. Described treatment: 15 Gy SBRT to primary tumor, nephrectomy 4 weeks later. Material: blood, obtained from a patient whose treatment included radiotherapy and nephrectomy. The receptors shown here come from a woman aged 60-75 years with renal cell carcinoma.

This clone was seen once. This chain uses TRBV7-3 with TRBJ2-2; TRBD2 matches 9 bases. The germline V gene encodes CDR1 SGHTA and CDR2 FQGTGA. The CDR3 contains 16 residues. After removal of 5 bases from V and 3 bases from J, the junction contained 7 bases not matched to a gene. DNA for the CDR3: TGTGCCAGCAGCCCAGGGGCTAGCGGGGACACCGGGGAGCTGTTTTTT. It specifies CASSPGASGDTGELFF.

The CDR3 coding sequence is TGTGCCAGCAGCCCCACGGGGGGGCACTATGGCTACACCTTC. This encodes CASSPTGGHYGYTF. The chain couples TRBV7-2 to TRBJ1-2, with D maybe TRBD1 (6 bases). The CDR3 runs to 14 residues. The V gene lost 5 bases and the J gene lost 3 bases, with 13 bases spanning the gap. Germline CDR1 and CDR2: SGHTA and FQGNSA.

Points on this clone: The same CDR3 is also encoded by other DNA sequences in this sample. V and J are TRBV27 and TRBJ2-5, with TRBD2 matching 11 bases. The J segment lost 4 bases and the V segment lost 3 bases, leaving 7 bases of the junction unmatched. Per the germline V gene, CDR1 is MNHEY and CDR2 is SMNVEV (reference sequence). CDR3 length: 16 residues. CDR3 protein: CASSFRLAGLGETQYF. The CDR3 DNA reads TGTGCCAGCAGTTTCCGACTAGCGGGGTTAGGAGAGACCCAGTACTTC.

The chain has TRBV6-4 and TRBJ1-6; D unclear. Trimming pared 2 bases from V and 5 bases from J, leaving 4 bases between. CDR1 is MRHNA and CDR2 is SNTAGT in the germline V gene. This CDR3 spans 13 amino acids. For the CDR3, the DNA is TGTGCCAGCAGTGACGGAAATAATTCACCCCTCCACTTT. Encoded protein: CASSDGNNSPLHF.

V gene TRBV28 combines with J gene TRBJ2-7; maybe TRBD2 (6 bases). V was cut by 9 bases and J by 0 bases, with 18 bases left in between. The CDR3 covers 15 residues. Per germline, CDR1 MDHEN and CDR2 SYDVKM. The CDR3 DNA reads as TGTGCCAGTACTACTAGCTCCTCGAGCTCCTACGAGCAGTACTTC. Translation: CASTTSSSSSYEQYF.

There are a few counts of this clone. This chain uses TRBV6-1 with TRBJ1-2; no reliable D call. CDR1 and CDR2 (germline): MNHNS, SASEGT. V lost 8 bases, J lost 1 base, and 11 bases lay in between. This CDR3 comprises 13 residues. The CDR3 here is CASGRAFNYGYTF. In DNA, the CDR3 is TGTGCCAGCGGCCGGGCTTTTAACTATGGCTACACCTTC.

The rearrangement links TRBV10-3 to TRBJ2-7; D possibly corresponds to TRBD2 (7 bases). V gave up 4 bases and J gave up 6 bases, with 10 bases separating them. Looked up from germline, CDR1 is ENHRY and CDR2 is SYGVKD. The CDR3 totals 12 residues. CDR3 amino acids: CAISGGGSEQYF. CDR3 DNA: TGTGCCATCAGTGGGGGGGGCAGCGAGCAGTACTTC.

The rearrangement links TRBV5-4 to TRBJ1-6; TRBD1 agrees at 8 bases. Germline V lookup: CDR1 SGHNT, CDR2 YYREEE (reference sequence). V was pared by 4 bases and J by 6 bases, with 9 bases of the junction left unmatched. There are 16 residues in the CDR3. CDR3 amino acids: CASSVRTGTGNSPLHF. For the CDR3, the DNA is TGTGCCAGCAGCGTACGGACAGGGACTGGTAATTCACCCCTCCACTTT.

In its sample, this clone was seen once. J is TRBJ2-7 and V is TRBV30, with 8 bases that match TRBD2. Trimming at V came to 2 bases and at J to 2 bases, leaving 8 bases not matched to a gene. Germline CDR1 GTSNPN, CDR2 SVGIG (reference sequence). The CDR3 has 15 residues. The CDR3 DNA reads as TGTGCCTGGAGTCTAATCGGGGGGGCCACCTACGAGCAGTACTTC. Protein: CAWSLIGGATYEQYF.

V and J are TRBV7-9 and TRBJ2-5, with D perhaps TRBD1 (6 bases). Matching the DNA end better, TRBJ2-7 makes the J call doubtful. Germline V gives CDR1 SEHNR, CDR2 FQNEAQ (reference sequence). There are 14 residues in the CDR3. Written as DNA, the CDR3 is TGTGCCAGCAGCTTAGGGCCAGGGGCCTACGAGCAGTACTTC. It yields the protein CASSLGPGAYEQYF.

This clone was seen a handful of times. The chain is built from TRBV28 and TRBJ2-5; D perhaps matches TRBD2 (6 bases). Per the germline V gene, CDR1 is MDHEN and CDR2 is SYDVKM. The germline V and J ends were trimmed by 6 bases and 5 bases, with 13 bases remaining between them. This CDR3 has 13 amino acids. The CDR3 protein is CASRVAAMETQYF. In DNA form, the CDR3 reads TGTGCCAGCAGAGTAGCGGCCATGGAGACCCAGTACTTC.